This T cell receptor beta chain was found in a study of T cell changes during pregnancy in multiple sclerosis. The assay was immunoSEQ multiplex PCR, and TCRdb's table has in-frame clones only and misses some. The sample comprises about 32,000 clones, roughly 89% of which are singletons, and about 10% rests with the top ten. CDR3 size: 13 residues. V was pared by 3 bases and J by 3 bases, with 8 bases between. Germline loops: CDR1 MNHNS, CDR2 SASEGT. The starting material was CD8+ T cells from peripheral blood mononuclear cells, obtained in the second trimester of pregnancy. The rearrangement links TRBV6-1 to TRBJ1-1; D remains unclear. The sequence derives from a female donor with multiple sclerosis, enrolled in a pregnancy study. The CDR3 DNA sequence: TGTGCCAGCAGTGACAGCGCCGACACTGAAGCTTTCTTT. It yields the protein CASSDSADTEAFF.